The rows below give T cell receptor beta chains drawn from one sample of a study of T cell responses to AZD1222 COVID-19 vaccine. The protocol was immunoSEQ multiplex PCR, while the TCRdb copy is restricted to in-frame clones and leaves out a portion. This table holds about 120,000 clones, roughly 88% found once. Sequencing was performed on peripheral blood, taken on day 0 of AZD1222 vaccination. The receptors originated from an adult in good health. The CDR3 runs from the conserved cysteine through the conserved F or W. Each record gives: D gene, V gene, clone size, J gene, CDR3 protein, CDR3 DNA. The D gene is left open where the match is weak. Some rows have no size entry. The others give once, few or many, or a class for an expanded clone.

.	TRBV4-3	.	TRBJ2-7	CASSQVRSYEQYF	TGCGCCAGCAGCCAAGTTAGGTCCTACGAGCAGTACTTC
.	TRBV11-3	once	TRBJ1-1	CASSLIKISGTDTEAFF	TGTGCCAGCAGCTTAATAAAGATTTCGGGGACTGACACTGAAGCTTTCTTT
TRBD2	TRBV6-2/TRBV6-3	once	TRBJ2-4	CASSYFTSGSMSAKNIQYF	TGTGCCAGCAGTTACTTTACTAGCGGGAGTATGTCGGCCAAAAACATTCAGTACTTC
.	TRBV2	.	TRBJ2-7	CASGTTLTYEQYF	TGTGCCAGTGGGACCACATTAACGTACGAGCAGTACTTC
.	TRBV27	.	TRBJ1-1	CASSSSTLLNTEAFF	TGTGCCAGCAGTTCCTCGACACTATTGAACACTGAAGCTTTCTTT
.	TRBV27	.	TRBJ2-7	CASGSRNKGYEQYF	TGTGCCAGCGGCTCAAGGAACAAAGGCTACGAGCAGTACTTC
.	TRBV3-1/TRBV3-2	.	TRBJ1-1	CASSQWGAVNTEAFF	TGTGCCAGCAGCCAGTGGGGGGCGGTGAACACTGAAGCTTTCTTT
TRBD1	TRBV28	few	TRBJ1-3	CASIPATGANTIYF	TGTGCCAGCATCCCCGCTACAGGGGCAAACACCATATATTTT
.	TRBV24-1	.	TRBJ1-3	CATMAGFGNTIYF	TGTGCCACCATGGCAGGATTTGGAAACACCATATATTTT
.	TRBV6-5	.	TRBJ1-2	CASGYHPGYTF	TGTGCCAGCGGGTATCATCCAGGCTACACCTTC
TRBD1	TRBV9	once	TRBJ1-2	CASSAGTGAVTF	TGTGCCAGCAGCGCCGGGACAGGGGCTGTCACCTTC
.	TRBV9	.	TRBJ1-2	CASSVGVLLNYGYTF	TGTGCCAGCAGCGTAGGGGTTCTGCTTAACTATGGCTACACCTTC
.	TRBV19	.	TRBJ2-2	CASSSGAGGELFF	TGTGCCAGTAGTTCAGGGGCGGGCGGGGAGCTGTTTTTT
TRBD2	TRBV11-3	.	TRBJ2-1	CAGGLAGGNEQFF	TGTGCGGGAGGGCTAGCGGGCGGGAATGAGCAGTTCTTC
.	TRBV6-5	few	TRBJ1-3	CASSFGSEISGNTIYF	TGTGCCAGCAGTTTTGGATCGGAAATATCTGGAAACACCATATATTTT
.	TRBV3-1/TRBV3-2	.	TRBJ2-7	CARGNGRVYEQYF	TGTGCCAGGGGCAACGGGAGAGTCTACGAGCAGTACTTC
.	TRBV9	.	TRBJ2-4	CASHPGTACLAKNIQYF	TGTGCCAGCCACCCTGGGACCGCCTGCCTAGCCAAAAACATTCAGTACTTC
.	TRBV28	.	TRBJ1-5	CASKGGLYRPQHF	TGTGCCAGCAAGGGAGGTTTATATCGGCCCCAGCATTTT
.	TRBV7-8	.	TRBJ1-2	CASSLYPREHGYTF	TGTGCCAGCAGCTTATACCCGAGGGAGCATGGCTACACCTTC
.	TRBV5-1	.	TRBJ2-3	CASSPVRAGDTQYF	TGCGCCAGCAGCCCGGTCCGGGCTGGGGATACGCAGTATTTT
.	TRBV4-2	.	TRBJ2-7	CASSPWGVSYEQYF	TGTGCCAGCAGCCCGTGGGGCGTATCCTACGAGCAGTACTTC
.	TRBV19	.	TRBJ1-6	CASSPPGGGRNSPLHF	TGTGCCAGTAGTCCCCCTGGAGGAGGGCGAAATTCACCCCTCCACTTT
.	TRBV5-1	.	TRBJ1-3	CASSLGVRGRQSAGNTIYF	TGCGCCAGCAGCTTGGGCGTAAGAGGTCGACAGAGTGCCGGAAACACCATATATTTT
.	TRBV12-3/TRBV12-4	once	TRBJ2-3	CASSSRDTQYF	TGTGCCAGCAGTTCTCGGGATACGCAGTATTTT
TRBD1	TRBV4-2	.	TRBJ2-6	CASSHEQGVGANVLTF	TGTGCCAGCAGCCATGAACAGGGGGTCGGGGCCAACGTCCTGACTTTC
.	TRBV2	.	TRBJ2-7	CASRRQNSYEQYF	TGTGCCAGCAGGAGGCAGAACTCCTACGAGCAGTACTTC
.	TRBV7-6	once	TRBJ1-5	CASSLEASSSNQPQHF	TGTGCCAGCAGCTTAGAGGCCAGTTCTAGCAATCAGCCCCAGCATTTT
TRBD2	TRBV4-3	few	TRBJ2-2	CASTATGGPTGELFF	TGCGCCAGTACTGCAACGGGAGGACCCACCGGGGAGCTGTTTTTT
TRBD2	TRBV3-1/TRBV3-2	.	TRBJ2-1	CASSQDSGGYNEQFF	TGTGCCAGCAGCCAAGATTCGGGGGGCTACAATGAGCAGTTCTTC
.	TRBV6-4	few	TRBJ1-2	CASRRTSYGYTF	TGTGCCAGCAGGCGGACAAGTTATGGCTACACCTTC
.	TRBV9	.	TRBJ2-7	CASSVGGGNSYEQYF	TGTGCCAGCAGCGTAGGGGGCGGGAACTCCTACGAGCAGTACTTC
.	TRBV6-5	once	TRBJ1-6	CASRPGRNNSPLHF	TGTGCCAGCCGACCGGGACGGAATAATTCACCCCTCCACTTT
.	TRBV28	.	TRBJ2-3	CASSTPGTDTQYF	TGTGCCAGCAGTACACCCGGGACAGATACGCAGTATTTT
TRBD1	TRBV6-5	once	TRBJ1-5	CASRAQGGSNQPQHF	TGTGCCAGCAGGGCACAGGGGGGAAGCAATCAGCCCCAGCATTTT
.	TRBV24-1	.	TRBJ2-1	CATSDLLSRNEQFF	TGTGCCACCAGTGATTTGCTATCCCGCAATGAGCAGTTCTTC
.	TRBV11-3	.	TRBJ1-1	CASSLETTLEAFF	TGTGCCAGCAGCTTAGAGACCACCCTTGAAGCTTTCTTT
TRBD1	TRBV4-3	.	TRBJ1-1	CASSQAPGQHMNTEAFF	TGCGCCAGCAGCCAAGCGCCGGGACAGCACATGAACACTGAAGCTTTCTTT